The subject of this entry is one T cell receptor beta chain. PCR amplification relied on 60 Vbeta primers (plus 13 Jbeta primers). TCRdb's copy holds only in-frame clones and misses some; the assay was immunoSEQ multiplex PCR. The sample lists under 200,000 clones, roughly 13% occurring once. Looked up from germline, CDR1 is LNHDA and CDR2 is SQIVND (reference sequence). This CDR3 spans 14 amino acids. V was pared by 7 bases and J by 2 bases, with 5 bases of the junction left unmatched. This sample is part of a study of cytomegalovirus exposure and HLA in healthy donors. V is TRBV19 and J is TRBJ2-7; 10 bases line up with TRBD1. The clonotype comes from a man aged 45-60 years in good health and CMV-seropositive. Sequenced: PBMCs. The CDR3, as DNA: TGTGCCAGTACCCTCGGACAGGGGGCCTACGAGCAGTACTTC. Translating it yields CASTLGQGAYEQYF.